This TCR beta chain was profiled in a study of T cell repertoires in cytomegalovirus infection. Study summary: Both CMV infection and a matching HLA type were indicated by public TCR beta signatures.

The CDR3 length is 13 residues. Trimming took off 8 bases at V and 2 bases at J, with 13 bases between the two ends. Germline V gene data show CDR1 as ENHRY and CDR2 as SYGVKD. Each CDR3 protein is one row after TCRdb ran MiXCR on the reads. The sample has approximately 30,000 distinct CDR3 sequences; approximately 18% are singletons. This clonotype occurred a few times. Its antigen is not known. General study results and limits: It was HLA-C-restricted CMV-specific TCR beta clonotypes that dominated the response ex vivo. Cumulative frequency of public TCR beta families picked out carriers of CMV plus the relevant HLA.

The chain is built from TRBV10-3 and TRBJ2-7; no clear D gene. The starting material was CD8+ T cells from cultured PBMCs, obtained from culture after CMV antigen stimulation. The clonotype comes from a human donor in good health (CMV status not recorded). Some clones in this sample may be carry-over from other donors' samples. This CDR3 is CAIRPDATYEQYF. The CDR3 region has the DNA TGTGCCATCCGACCGGATGCGACCTACGAGCAGTACTTC.